This T cell receptor (beta chain) was profiled in a study of OX40 agonist ivuxolimab in advanced cancers. For the study at large: With a range of roughly 20 to 80, age averaged approximately 60 years, and more than 75% were male. Broader study findings: Low normalized T-cell clonal expansion also characterized some of the nonresponders. The study found that CD8+ T cells averaged more expanded clones than CD4+. At doses 0.1 to 3.0 mg/kg, CD4+ and CD8+ clones expanded.

CDR1 and CDR2 (germline): SEHNR, FQNEAQ (reference sequence). V was pared by 3 bases and J by 12 bases, with 12 bases between. CDR3 length equals 12 residues. This table comes from immunoSEQ multiplex PCR, and its TCRdb copy is limited to in-frame clones, with some not included. This repertoire shows approximately 70,000 clones, more than 75% found once; its top ten account for roughly 16%. Regarding this clone: The antigen remains undetermined.

This clonotype was obtained from an adult with an advanced solid tumor such as melanoma, head and neck, liver or kidney cancer. The chain recombines TRBV7-9 with TRBJ2-1; D could derive from TRBD1 or TRBD2 (5 bases each). Sequenced here: CD4+ or CD8+ T cells sorted from blood, sampled in a trial of the OX40 agonist ivuxolimab. The CDR3 coding sequence is TGTGCCAGCAGCTTTGAGGGGATTTTGCAGTTCTTC. This gives the protein CASSFEGILQFF.